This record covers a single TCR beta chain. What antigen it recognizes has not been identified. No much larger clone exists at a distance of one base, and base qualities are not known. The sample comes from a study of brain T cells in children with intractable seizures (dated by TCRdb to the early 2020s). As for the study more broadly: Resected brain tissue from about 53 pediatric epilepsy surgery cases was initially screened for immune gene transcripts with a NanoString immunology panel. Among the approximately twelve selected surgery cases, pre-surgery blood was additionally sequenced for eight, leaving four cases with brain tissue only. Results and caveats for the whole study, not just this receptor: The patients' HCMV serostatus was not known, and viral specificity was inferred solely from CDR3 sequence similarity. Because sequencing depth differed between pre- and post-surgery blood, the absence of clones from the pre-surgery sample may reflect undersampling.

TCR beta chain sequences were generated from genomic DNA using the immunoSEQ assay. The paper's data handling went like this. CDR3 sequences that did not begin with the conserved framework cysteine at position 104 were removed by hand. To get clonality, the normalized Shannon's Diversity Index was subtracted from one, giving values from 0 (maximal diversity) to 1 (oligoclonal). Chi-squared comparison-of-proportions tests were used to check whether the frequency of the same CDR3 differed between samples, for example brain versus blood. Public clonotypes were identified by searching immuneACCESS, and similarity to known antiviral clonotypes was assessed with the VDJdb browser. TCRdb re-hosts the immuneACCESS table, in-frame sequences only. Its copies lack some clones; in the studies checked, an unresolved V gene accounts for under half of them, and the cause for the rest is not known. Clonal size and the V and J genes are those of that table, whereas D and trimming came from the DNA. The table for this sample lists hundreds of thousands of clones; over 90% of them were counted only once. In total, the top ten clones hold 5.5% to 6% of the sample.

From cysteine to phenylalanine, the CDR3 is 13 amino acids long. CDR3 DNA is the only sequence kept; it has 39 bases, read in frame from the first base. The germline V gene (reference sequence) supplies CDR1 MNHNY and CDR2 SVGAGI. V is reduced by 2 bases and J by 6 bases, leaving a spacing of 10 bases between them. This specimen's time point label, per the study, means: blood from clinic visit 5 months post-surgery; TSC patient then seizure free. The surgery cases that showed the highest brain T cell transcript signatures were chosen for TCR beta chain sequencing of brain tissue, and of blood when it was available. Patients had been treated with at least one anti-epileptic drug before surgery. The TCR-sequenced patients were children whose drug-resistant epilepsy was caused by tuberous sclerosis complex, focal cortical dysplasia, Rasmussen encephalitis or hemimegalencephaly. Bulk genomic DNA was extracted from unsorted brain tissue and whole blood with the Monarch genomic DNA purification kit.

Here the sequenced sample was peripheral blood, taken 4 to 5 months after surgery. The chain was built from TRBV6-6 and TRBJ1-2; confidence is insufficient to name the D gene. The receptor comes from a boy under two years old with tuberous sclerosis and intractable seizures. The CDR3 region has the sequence CASSYVTGNGYTF. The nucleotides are TGTGCCAGCAGTTACGTTACGGGGAATGGCTACACCTTC.